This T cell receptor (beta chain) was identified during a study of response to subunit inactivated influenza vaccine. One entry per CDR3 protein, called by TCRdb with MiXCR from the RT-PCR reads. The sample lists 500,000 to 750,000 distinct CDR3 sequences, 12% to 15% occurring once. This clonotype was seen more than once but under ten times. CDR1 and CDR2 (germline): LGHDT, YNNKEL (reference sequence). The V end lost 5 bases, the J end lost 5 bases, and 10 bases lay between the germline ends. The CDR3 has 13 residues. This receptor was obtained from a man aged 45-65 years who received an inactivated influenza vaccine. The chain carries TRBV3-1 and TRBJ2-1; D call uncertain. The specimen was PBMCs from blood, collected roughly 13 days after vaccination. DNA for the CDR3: TGTGCCAGCAGCGCCAGAACTAACAATGAGCAGTTCTTC. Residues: CASSARTNNEQFF.